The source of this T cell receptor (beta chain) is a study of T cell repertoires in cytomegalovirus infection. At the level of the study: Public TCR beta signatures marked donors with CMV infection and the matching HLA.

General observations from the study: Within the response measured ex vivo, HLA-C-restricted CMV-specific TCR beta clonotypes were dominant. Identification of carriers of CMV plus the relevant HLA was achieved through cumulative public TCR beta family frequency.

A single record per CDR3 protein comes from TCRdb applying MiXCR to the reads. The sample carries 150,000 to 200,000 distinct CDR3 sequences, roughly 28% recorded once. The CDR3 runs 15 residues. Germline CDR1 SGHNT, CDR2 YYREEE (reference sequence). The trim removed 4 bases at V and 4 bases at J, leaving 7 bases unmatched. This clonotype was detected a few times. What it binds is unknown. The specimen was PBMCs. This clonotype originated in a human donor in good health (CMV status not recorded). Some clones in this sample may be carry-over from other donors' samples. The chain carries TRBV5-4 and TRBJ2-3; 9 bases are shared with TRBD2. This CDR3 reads CASSPLASGADTQYF. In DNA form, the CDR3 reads TGTGCCAGCAGCCCACTGGCTAGCGGGGCAGATACGCAGTATTTT.